Listed below are T cell receptor beta chains from one sample, sequenced in a study of shared T cell receptors in the human thymus. Sequenced by immunoSEQ multiplex PCR; TCRdb stores in-frame clones only, minus some. The sample gives almost 550,000 clones, 75% to 80% of which show up once; approximately 0.013% is in the top ten. The same data also contributed to another study, on human thymus T cells.

The specimen sequenced was thymocytes. The receptors here all came from a boy less than two years old with a congenital heart defect. Both conserved end residues are part of each CDR3. Each record gives: clone size, D gene, V gene, J gene, CDR3 protein, CDR3 DNA. D genes are given only for firm matches. Part of the rows lack a size; the others show once, few, many or a class for expanded clones.

clone_size: once; d_call: TRBD2; v_call: TRBV5-6; j_call: TRBJ2-3; cdr3_aa: CASSSGLATDTQYF; cdr3_nt: TGTGCCAGCAGTTCTGGACTAGCAACAGATACGCAGTATTTT
clone_size: NA; d_call: TRBD2; v_call: TRBV5-4; j_call: TRBJ2-7; cdr3_aa: CASSLGREGRNEQYF; cdr3_nt: TGTGCCAGCAGCTTGGGGAGGGAGGGTCGGAACGAGCAGTACTTC
clone_size: NA; d_call: TRBD1; v_call: TRBV10-3; j_call: TRBJ2-3; cdr3_aa: CAISESRQGESTDTQYF; cdr3_nt: TGTGCCATCAGTGAGTCTAGACAGGGTGAGAGCACAGATACGCAGTATTTT
clone_size: NA; d_call: NA; v_call: TRBV30; j_call: TRBJ2-7; cdr3_aa: CAWSVTPVPRLDYEQYF; cdr3_nt: TGTGCCTGGAGTGTAACCCCGGTCCCTAGGCTGGACTACGAGCAGTACTTC
clone_size: few; d_call: NA; v_call: TRBV4-1; j_call: TRBJ1-2; cdr3_aa: CASSQDRGIGGYGYTF; cdr3_nt: TGCGCCAGCAGCCAAGATAGAGGTATTGGCGGCTATGGCTACACCTTC
clone_size: NA; d_call: NA; v_call: TRBV5-4; j_call: TRBJ2-1; cdr3_aa: CASSVPEDPYNEQFF; cdr3_nt: TGTGCCAGCAGCGTTCCGGAGGATCCCTACAATGAGCAGTTCTTC
clone_size: NA; d_call: NA; v_call: TRBV6-5; j_call: TRBJ2-7; cdr3_aa: CASSHQGYEQYF; cdr3_nt: TGTGCCAGCAGCCATCAGGGGTACGAGCAGTACTTC
clone_size: few; d_call: NA; v_call: TRBV4-2; j_call: TRBJ1-3; cdr3_aa: CASSQGARDKGGNTIYF; cdr3_nt: TGTGCCAGCAGCCAAGGGGCCCGGGACAAAGGAGGAAACACCATATATTTT
clone_size: few; d_call: NA; v_call: TRBV4-3; j_call: TRBJ2-6; cdr3_aa: CASSQGRLAGANVLTF; cdr3_nt: TGCGCCAGCAGCCAAGGCAGGTTAGCTGGGGCCAACGTCCTGACTTTC
clone_size: NA; d_call: TRBD2; v_call: TRBV19; j_call: TRBJ2-1; cdr3_aa: CASSIGSGRGFNEQFF; cdr3_nt: TGTGCCAGTAGTATTGGAAGCGGGAGGGGGTTCAATGAGCAGTTCTTC
clone_size: NA; d_call: TRBD1; v_call: TRBV29-1; j_call: TRBJ2-5; cdr3_aa: CSVDVAGGETQYF; cdr3_nt: TGCAGCGTTGACGTGGCAGGGGGAGAGACCCAGTACTTC
clone_size: NA; d_call: NA; v_call: TRBV19; j_call: TRBJ2-7; cdr3_aa: CASPPVGGPYEQYF; cdr3_nt: TGTGCCAGTCCTCCGGTTGGAGGGCCCTACGAGCAGTACTTC
clone_size: NA; d_call: NA; v_call: TRBV5-1; j_call: TRBJ2-5; cdr3_aa: CASSGAFGRQETQYF; cdr3_nt: TGCGCCAGCAGCGGGGCCTTCGGACGCCAAGAGACCCAGTACTTC
clone_size: NA; d_call: TRBD1; v_call: TRBV11-2; j_call: TRBJ1-3; cdr3_aa: CASSLEGRETGGDPGNTIYF; cdr3_nt: TGTGCCAGCAGCTTAGAAGGGAGGGAAACAGGGGGCGATCCCGGAAACACCATATATTTT
clone_size: NA; d_call: TRBD1; v_call: TRBV4-1; j_call: TRBJ2-7; cdr3_aa: CASSQACRTGIGEQYF; cdr3_nt: TGCGCCAGCAGCCAGGCCTGTCGGACAGGGATTGGCGAGCAGTACTTC
clone_size: NA; d_call: TRBD2; v_call: TRBV2; j_call: TRBJ2-1; cdr3_aa: CASVPKGVAGRNEQFF; cdr3_nt: TGTGCCAGCGTTCCGAAAGGGGTAGCGGGGCGGAATGAGCAGTTCTTC
clone_size: NA; d_call: TRBD1; v_call: TRBV5-1; j_call: TRBJ1-1; cdr3_aa: CASSRPGQGNTEAFF; cdr3_nt: TGCGCCAGCAGCCGACCAGGACAGGGCAACACTGAAGCTTTCTTT
clone_size: NA; d_call: NA; v_call: TRBV5-8; j_call: TRBJ2-5; cdr3_aa: CASSARETQYF; cdr3_nt: TGTGCCAGCAGCGCGAGGGAGACCCAGTACTTC